This T cell receptor (beta chain) was identified during a study of regulatory and conventional T cells in RAG deficiency. The V and J ends lost 5 bases and 2 bases respectively, with 12 bases between them. Germline CDR1 reads SGHRS; CDR2 reads YFSETQ. CDR3 length: 14 residues. Clones were read by immunoSEQ multiplex PCR, and TCRdb kept only the in-frame ones, dropping some. The sample records over 10,000 clones, about 92% being singletons. The sorted conventional CD4+ T cells were CD25-low and CD127-high, with genomic DNA sequenced. This sample was shared with a second study, whose subject was regulatory T cells. In that study: Primers: 52 TRBV forward and 13 TRBJ reverse. Skewed V and J usage and few unique V-J pairs marked patient repertoires, most in Tregs.

Sample: CD4+ effector T cells sorted from blood. This rearrangement joins TRBV5-1 to TRBJ2-3; perhaps TRBD1 as D (6 bases). The sequence was obtained from a human donor in good health. As DNA, the CDR3 is TGCGCCAGCAGTAAACAGGGAGACACAGATACGCAGTATTTT. Translating it yields CASSKQGDTDTQYF.